The clone carrying this T cell receptor (beta chain) was seen at least ten times. Trimming took off 4 bases at V and 5 bases at J, with 20 bases between the two ends. Germline V gives CDR1 LGHNA, CDR2 YNFKEQ. There are 16 residues in the CDR3. This sample is drawn from a study of spatial heterogeneity in lung cancer. Study summary: The donors were more than 70 patients with non-small cell lung cancer that was early-stage and untreated. The authors sequenced available follow-up PBMC samples, taken a median of roughly two years after resection.

The time point: blood at routine non-recurrence follow-up after resection. From tumor, nontumor lung or frozen PBMC, whole RNA was taken unsorted for sequencing. Each CDR3 protein gets one entry after TCRdb re-called the 5' RACE reads with MiXCR. The sample contains roughly 120,000 distinct CDR3 sequences, less than 14% of which appear only once. V gene TRBV4-2 combines with J gene TRBJ2-5; tentatively, D is TRBD2 (6 bases). This sample comprised PBMCs, obtained at follow-up. The TCR was taken from a female donor with early-stage non-small cell lung cancer. The CDR3 bases are TGTGCCAGCAGCCCGCAATGGGACTCCAAAGCGGAGACCCAGTACTTC. Translation gives CASSPQWDSKAETQYF.